This note documents a single T cell receptor beta chain sequence. The target of this receptor is not known. Base qualities are not at hand, and no much larger clone is one base apart. This sample stems from a study of blood T cell repertoires in COVID-19 (dated by TCRdb to 2020 to 2021). With respect to the entire study: The collaborator samples originated in the United States, Italy and Spain and spanned the acute and convalescent phases of COVID-19. The prospective study material was composed of cDNA or gDNA derived from T cells, B-cell-depleted T cells, or PBMCs. Deeply sampled blood TCRbeta repertoires from subjects exposed to, actively infected with, or recovered from COVID-19 were included in the dataset. The repertoires were released in a freely available public database intended as a resource for research on the immune response to SARS-CoV-2. The samples were drawn from two sources: the first 160 participants of the ongoing ImmuneRACE study, and fewer than 1,500 subjects contributed by 6 global collaborators. The sample metadata nearly always contained a de-identified subject ID, COVID-19 status, age in years and sex. Where HLA class I and class II types were available, the types were taken from metadata supplied by the sample provider, not from assay-based typing.

Reading the germline V gene gives CDR1 SGHTA and CDR2 FQGNSA. V loses 6 bases at its end and J loses 0 bases; junction bases beyond the gene matches: 2. From the cysteine up to the phenylalanine, the CDR3 has a length of 14 residues. The sequence is cut down to CDR3 DNA, 42 bases in frame from base 1. A second Seattle source provided samples from volunteer blood donors who had recovered from COVID-19. Whole blood was collected in K2EDTA tubes by collaborating institutions according to the institutions' own protocols. For TCRbeta analysis, collaborators shipped samples in one of three forms: frozen whole blood, isolated PBMCs, or DNA extracted from either of those sample types. The immunoSEQ Assay, a bias-controlled multiplex PCR, was used to amplify TCRbeta CDR3 regions from genomic DNA. The authors' pipeline ran thus. Within the assay, amplification of reference gene primers was used to estimate how many nucleated cells each sample contained. To quantify the absolute abundance of each unique TCRbeta CDR3 rearrangement, sequence reads were collapsed and filtered. For each sample, productive Simpson clonality was calculated by taking the square root of Simpson's diversity index across productive rearrangements. The clones in this table, taken by TCRdb from immuneACCESS, are in-frame only. Not every clone is retained; where verified, under half of the shortfall comes from an unresolved V gene, and the cause of the rest is unknown. Clone size and the V and J calls come from that table; the DNA yielded D and trimming. The sample profile shows tens of thousands of clones; 75% to 90% of them were found once. Clones ranked in the top ten supply around a sixth of the sample.

Overall study results and their limits: Clinical and demographic metadata were provided uncurated, with the amount varying by source and participant.

This sequence originates from a man between 65 and 79 years old who had recovered from COVID-19. The rearrangement combines TRBV7-2 with TRBJ2-3, with 8 bases in between that match TRBD1. Source material: peripheral blood. The CDR3 region reads CASRWDRSTDTQYF. Read as DNA, the sequence is TGTGCCAGCAGATGGGACAGGAGCACAGATACGCAGTATTTT.